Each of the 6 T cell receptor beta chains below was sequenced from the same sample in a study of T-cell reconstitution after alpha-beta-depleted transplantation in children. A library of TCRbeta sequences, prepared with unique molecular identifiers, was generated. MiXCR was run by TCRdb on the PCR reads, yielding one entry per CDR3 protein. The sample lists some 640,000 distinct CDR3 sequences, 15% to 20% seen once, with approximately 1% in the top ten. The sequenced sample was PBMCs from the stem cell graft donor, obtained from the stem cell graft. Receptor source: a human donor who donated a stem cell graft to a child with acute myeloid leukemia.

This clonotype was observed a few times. CDR3 in DNA: TGCGCCAGCAGCCAAGGACGTCGAGAGAACACTGAAGCTTTCTTT. Encoded protein: CASSQGRRENTEAFF. The V gene is TRBV4-3, the J gene TRBJ1-1; D not certain. Between the trimmed V and J ends, which lost 1 base and 1 base, there was a span of 10 bases. Germline CDR1 and CDR2: LGHNA and YSLEER. CDR3 length: 15 residues.

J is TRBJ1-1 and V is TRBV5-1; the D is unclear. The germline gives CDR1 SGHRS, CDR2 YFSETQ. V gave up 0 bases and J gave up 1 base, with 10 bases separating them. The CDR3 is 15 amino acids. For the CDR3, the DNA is TGCGCCAGCAGCTTGGGAGCGAAAGGGAACACTGAAGCTTTCTTT. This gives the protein CASSLGAKGNTEAFF.

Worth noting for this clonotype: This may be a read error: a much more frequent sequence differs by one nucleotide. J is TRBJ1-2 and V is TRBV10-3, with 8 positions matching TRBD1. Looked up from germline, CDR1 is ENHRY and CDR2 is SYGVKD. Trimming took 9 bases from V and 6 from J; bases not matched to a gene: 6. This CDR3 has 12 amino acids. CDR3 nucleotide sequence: TGTGCCATGCACACAGGGGGAAATGGCTACACCTTC. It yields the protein CAMHTGGNGYTF.

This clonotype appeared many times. The CDR3 DNA is TGCAGTGCGGGGACAGGGGTTTCACCCCTCCACTTT. This sequence encodes CSAGTGVSPLHF. The chain uses TRBV20-1 and TRBJ1-6; 10 bases are a match to TRBD1. J was trimmed by 9 bases and V by 6 bases; bases with no gene match: 2. This CDR3 is built from 12 residues. CDR1 and CDR2 (germline): DFQATT, SNEGSKA (reference sequence).

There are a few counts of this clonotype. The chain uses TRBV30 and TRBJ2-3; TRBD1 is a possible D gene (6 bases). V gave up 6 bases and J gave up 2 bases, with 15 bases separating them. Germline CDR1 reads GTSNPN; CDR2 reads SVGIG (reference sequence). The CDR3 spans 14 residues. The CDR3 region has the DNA TGTGCCTGTTCAGGGGAAGGGTTCACAGATACGCAGTATTTT. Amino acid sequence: CACSGEGFTDTQYF.

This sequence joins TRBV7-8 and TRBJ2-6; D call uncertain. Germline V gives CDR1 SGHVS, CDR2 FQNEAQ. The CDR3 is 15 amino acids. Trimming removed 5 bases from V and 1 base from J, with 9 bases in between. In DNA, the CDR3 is TGTGCCAGCAGCCGAGTCGGGTCTGGGGCCAACGTCCTGACTTTC. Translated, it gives CASSRVGSGANVLTF. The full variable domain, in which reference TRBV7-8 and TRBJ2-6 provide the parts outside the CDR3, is GAGVSQSPRYKVAKRGQDVALRCDPISGHVSLFWYQQALGQGPEFLTYFQNEAQLDKSGLPSDRFFAERPEGSVSTLKIQRTQQEDSAVYLCASSRVGSGANVLTFGAGSRLTVL.